This TCR beta chain originates from a study of T cell responses to AZD1222 COVID-19 vaccine. Study results and caveats: Scientists sampled the repertoires only once the peak T cell response had passed. Per reports, nearly half of all spike-specific TCRs target regions that are unmutated in variants. Dominant at 160-218 and 743-854, vaccine-associated CD4 TCRs also spanned spike. The study found Spike-specific TCR breadth and depth rose after two AZD1222 doses.

There are 17 residues in the CDR3. The germline gives CDR1 MNHEY, CDR2 SMNVEV (reference sequence). V was trimmed by 2 bases and J by 0 bases, leaving 16 bases between them. Comments on this clone: The antigen is unknown.

Clones were sequenced by immunoSEQ multiplex PCR, and TCRdb holds only the in-frame ones, with some missing. The table has over 130,000 clones, roughly 92% seen once. The source material was peripheral blood, sampled on day 0 of AZD1222 vaccination. The chain has TRBV27 and TRBJ1-1; no definite D call. This TCR derives from an adult in good health. CDR3 region: CASSLGAGSHMNTEAFF. The DNA for the CDR3 is TGTGCCAGCAGTTTAGGTGCCGGCAGTCATATGAACACTGAAGCTTTCTTT.